Below, one T cell receptor (beta chain) is given with its context. Its specificity is not known. These data originate in a study of cytomegalovirus exposure and HLA in healthy donors. General study findings and limits: Specificity for CMV antigens was confirmed in vitro for a few of the CMV-associated chains. Presence/absence analyses supposed approximately even sequencing depth among donors.

Vbeta (60) and Jbeta (13) primers were used in the PCR. Sequencing was performed with immunoSEQ multiplex PCR; in TCRdb, only in-frame clones are kept and a portion is missing. This table has around 120,000 clones, over 65% appearing once. Those who donated were healthy bone marrow donors. Sequenced: PBMCs. The clonotype originates from a woman aged 40-49 years in good health and CMV-seropositive.

DNA of the CDR3: TGTGCCAGCACTTTATCGGCGGCGAACACCGGGGAGCTGTTTTTT. Translating gives CASTLSAANTGELFF. The chain uses TRBV5-4 and TRBJ2-2, with D uncertain. Germline V gene lookup returns CDR1 SGHNT and CDR2 YYREEE (reference sequence). V lost 6 bases, J lost 0 bases, and 12 bases lay in between. This CDR3 region has 15 residues.